The following is a T cell receptor (beta chain) sequence with its context. Its antigen is not known. This entry comes from a study of early stage breast cancer tumors. In the study overall: Most of the 16 invasive tumors were ER+, PR+ and HER2-.

V lost 4 bases, J lost 3 bases, and 4 bases stayed unmatched. CDR1 is SGHRS, CDR2 YFSETQ, per germline. This CDR3 comprises 16 residues. Findings and caveats of the study: Tumor and normal breast were distinguished via blood comparison in about 90% of the 16 patients. Chain pairing and CD4, CD8 or FOXP3 expression were not captured.

Using immunoSEQ multiplex PCR, the repertoire was profiled, and TCRdb retains in-frame clones only, with some absent. Of about 9,100 clones in the sample, 64% were seen once. Tumor samples used roughly 19-55 mg of diced tissue. The TCR originated in a person aged 55-75 years with breast cancer. Source material: breast tumor tissue. The chain uses TRBV5-1 and TRBJ2-3, with 14 bases that match TRBD2. The CDR3 sequence: CASSVGTSGRTDTQYF. CDR3 bases: TGCGCCAGCAGCGTCGGGACTAGCGGGAGAACAGATACGCAGTATTTT.